This T cell receptor beta chain was identified in a study of early T cells in non-severe SARS-CoV-2 infection. V was clipped by 2 bases and J by 4 bases, with 5 bases between them. The length of the CDR3 is 12 residues. CDR1 is SEHNR, CDR2 FQNEAQ, per germline (reference sequence). One entry per CDR3 protein results from TCRdb running MiXCR on the 5' RACE reads. Of around 60,000 distinct CDR3 sequences detected, roughly 12% appear once; the ten largest clones hold 9.5% to 10%. The V call is TRBV7-9, the J call TRBJ2-5, with D unclear. The sequence was obtained from an adult who was a healthcare worker with PCR-confirmed SARS-CoV-2 infection or an uninfected control (not recorded which). Sequencing input: whole blood. CDR3 sequence reads: CASSLPRETQYF. CDR3 in DNA: TGTGCCAGCAGCTTACCCAGAGAGACCCAGTACTTC.